The rows below give T cell receptor beta chains drawn from one sample of a study of blood T cell repertoires in COVID-19. The assay was immunoSEQ multiplex PCR, and TCRdb's table has in-frame clones only and misses some. The sample has around 65,000 clones, roughly 80% seen once; the top ten hold roughly 39%. The sequencing sample was made of peripheral blood. The source of these receptors is a human donor in a cohort sampled during active COVID-19. CDR3s include the opening cysteine and the closing phenylalanine or tryptophan. Each record gives: V gene, D gene, clone size, J gene, CDR3 protein, CDR3 DNA. A D gene is named only where the DNA matches it firmly. Only some rows state a clone size, as once, few, many or a class for expanded clones.

V gene: TRBV18
D gene: .
clone size: .
J gene: TRBJ1-1
CDR3 protein: CASSRRGEGTEAFF
CDR3 DNA: TGTGCCAGCTCTCGGCGAGGGGAGGGAACTGAAGCTTTCTTT

V gene: TRBV5-1
D gene: TRBD2
clone size: .
J gene: TRBJ2-5
CDR3 protein: CASSLQGLAGGQETQYF
CDR3 DNA: TGCGCCAGCAGCCTACAGGGACTAGCGGGGGGCCAAGAGACCCAGTACTTC

V gene: TRBV6-5
D gene: TRBD1
clone size: .
J gene: TRBJ1-6
CDR3 protein: CASSYGQAGYNSPLHF
CDR3 DNA: TGTGCCAGCAGTTACGGACAGGCGGGCTATAATTCACCCCTCCACTTT

V gene: TRBV29-1
D gene: .
clone size: once
J gene: TRBJ1-1
CDR3 protein: CSVVPRTANTEAFF
CDR3 DNA: TGCAGCGTTGTACCCCGGACAGCTAACACTGAAGCTTTCTTT

V gene: TRBV2
D gene: TRBD1
clone size: .
J gene: TRBJ1-2
CDR3 protein: CASSDQAPGGYGYTF
CDR3 DNA: TGTGCCAGCAGTGATCAGGCGCCAGGGGGCTATGGCTACACCTTC

V gene: TRBV18
D gene: .
clone size: .
J gene: TRBJ2-3
CDR3 protein: CASSPLDMADTQYF
CDR3 DNA: TGTGCCAGCTCACCACTAGATATGGCAGATACGCAGTATTTT

V gene: TRBV28
D gene: TRBD1
clone size: .
J gene: TRBJ1-1
CDR3 protein: CASSYYRGRSEAFF
CDR3 DNA: TGTGCCAGCAGCTATTACAGGGGTAGATCTGAAGCTTTCTTT

V gene: TRBV6-6
D gene: TRBD1
clone size: .
J gene: TRBJ1-4
CDR3 protein: CASRLRQGGEKLFF
CDR3 DNA: TGTGCCAGCAGACTAAGACAGGGAGGTGAAAAACTGTTTTTT

V gene: TRBV7-2
D gene: TRBD1
clone size: .
J gene: TRBJ2-7
CDR3 protein: CASKRGQGGYEQYF
CDR3 DNA: TGTGCCAGCAAACGAGGACAGGGTGGCTACGAGCAGTACTTC

V gene: TRBV2
D gene: .
clone size: few
J gene: TRBJ1-2
CDR3 protein: CASSETGPFYTF
CDR3 DNA: TGTGCCAGCAGTGAAACAGGTCCGTTCTACACCTTC

V gene: TRBV6-1
D gene: .
clone size: .
J gene: TRBJ2-2
CDR3 protein: CASSDRARLSTGELFF
CDR3 DNA: TGTGCCAGCAGTGACAGGGCAAGATTGTCCACCGGGGAGCTGTTTTTT

V gene: TRBV9
D gene: .
clone size: once
J gene: TRBJ2-5
CDR3 protein: CASSVGAYDRKETQYF
CDR3 DNA: TGTGCCAGCAGCGTAGGGGCGTATGACAGGAAAGAGACCCAGTACTTC

V gene: TRBV28
D gene: TRBD1
clone size: .
J gene: TRBJ2-7
CDR3 protein: CASSTWGGQGGRQYF
CDR3 DNA: TGTGCCAGCAGTACCTGGGGGGGACAGGGAGGAAGGCAGTACTTC

V gene: TRBV21-1
D gene: .
clone size: .
J gene: TRBJ2-7
CDR3 protein: CASSKEWGQGCEQYF
CDR3 DNA: TGTGCCAGCAGCAAAGAATGGGGACAGGGCTGCGAGCAGTACTTC

V gene: TRBV2
D gene: TRBD2
clone size: .
J gene: TRBJ2-7
CDR3 protein: CASSELRGMNEQYF
CDR3 DNA: TGTGCCAGCAGTGAGTTGCGGGGGATGAACGAGCAGTACTTC

V gene: TRBV7-8
D gene: TRBD2
clone size: .
J gene: TRBJ2-7
CDR3 protein: CASSQLKAGPEQYF
CDR3 DNA: TGTGCCAGCAGCCAACTGAAAGCGGGGCCCGAGCAGTACTTC

V gene: TRBV7-2
D gene: TRBD2
clone size: .
J gene: TRBJ2-1
CDR3 protein: CASSSKAGRADEQFF
CDR3 DNA: TGTGCCAGCAGCTCCAAAGCGGGGAGGGCAGATGAGCAGTTCTTC

V gene: TRBV5-8
D gene: .
clone size: .
J gene: TRBJ1-2
CDR3 protein: CASSLGRVYGYTF
CDR3 DNA: TGTGCCAGCAGCTTGGGTCGGGTCTATGGCTACACCTTC

V gene: TRBV29-1
D gene: .
clone size: .
J gene: TRBJ1-2
CDR3 protein: CSVTVNYGYTF
CDR3 DNA: TGCAGCGTGACAGTCAACTATGGCTACACCTTC

V gene: TRBV7-2
D gene: TRBD1
clone size: .
J gene: TRBJ1-6
CDR3 protein: CASSPTGKVDNSPLHF
CDR3 DNA: TGTGCCAGCAGCCCGACAGGGAAAGTAGATAATTCACCCCTCCACTTT